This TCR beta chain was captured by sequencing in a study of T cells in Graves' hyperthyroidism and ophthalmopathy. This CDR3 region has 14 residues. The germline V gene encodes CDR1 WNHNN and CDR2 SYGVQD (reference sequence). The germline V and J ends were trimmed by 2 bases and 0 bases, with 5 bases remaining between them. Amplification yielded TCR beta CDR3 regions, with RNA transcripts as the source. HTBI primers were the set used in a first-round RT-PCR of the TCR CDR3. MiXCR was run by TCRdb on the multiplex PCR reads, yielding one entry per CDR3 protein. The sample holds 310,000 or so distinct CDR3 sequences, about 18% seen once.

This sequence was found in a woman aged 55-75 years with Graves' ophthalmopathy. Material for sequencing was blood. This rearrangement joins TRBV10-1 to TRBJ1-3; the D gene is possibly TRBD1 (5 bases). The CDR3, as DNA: TGCGCCAGCAGTGAGGACAGCTCTGGAAACACCATATATTTT. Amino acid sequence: CASSEDSSGNTIYF.